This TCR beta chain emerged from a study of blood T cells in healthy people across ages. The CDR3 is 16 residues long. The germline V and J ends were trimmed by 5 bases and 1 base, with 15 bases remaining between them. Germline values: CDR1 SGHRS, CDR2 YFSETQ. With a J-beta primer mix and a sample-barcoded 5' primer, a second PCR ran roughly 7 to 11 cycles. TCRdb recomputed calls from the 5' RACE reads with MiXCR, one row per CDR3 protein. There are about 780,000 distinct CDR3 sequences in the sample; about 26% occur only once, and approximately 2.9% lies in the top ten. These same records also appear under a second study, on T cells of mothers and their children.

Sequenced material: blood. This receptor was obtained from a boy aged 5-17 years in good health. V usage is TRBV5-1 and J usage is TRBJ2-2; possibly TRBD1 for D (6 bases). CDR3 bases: TGCGCCAGCAGGCCCGACGGACAGAAGAACACCGGGGAGCTGTTTTTT. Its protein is CASRPDGQKNTGELFF.